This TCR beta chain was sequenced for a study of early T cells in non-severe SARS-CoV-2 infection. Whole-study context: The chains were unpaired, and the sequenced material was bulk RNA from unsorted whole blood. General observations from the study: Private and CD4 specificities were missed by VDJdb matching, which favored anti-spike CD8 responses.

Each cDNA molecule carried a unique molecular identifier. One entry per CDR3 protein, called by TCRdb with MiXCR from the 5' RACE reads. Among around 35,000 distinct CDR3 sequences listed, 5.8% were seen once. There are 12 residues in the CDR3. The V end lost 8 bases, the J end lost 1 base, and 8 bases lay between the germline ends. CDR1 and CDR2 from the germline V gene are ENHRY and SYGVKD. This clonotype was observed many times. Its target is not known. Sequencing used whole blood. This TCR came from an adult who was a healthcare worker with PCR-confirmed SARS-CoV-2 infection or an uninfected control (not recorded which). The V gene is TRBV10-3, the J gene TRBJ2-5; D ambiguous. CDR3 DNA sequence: TGTGCCATCGGAACAACCCAAGAGACCCAGTACTTC. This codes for CAIGTTQETQYF.